This TCR beta chain was obtained from a study of shared clonotypes between healthy human individuals. Study as a whole: CD4 naive cells filled three plates per donor, CD4 memory three, CD8 naive two and CD8 memory one.

Profiled with immunoSEQ multiplex PCR; TCRdb holds only in-frame clones, not every one. In the table there are some 1 million clones, 75% of which are singletons. The sequence derives from a man aged 18 to 35 in good health. Sequencing was performed on memory CD4+ T cells sorted from blood. Subset noted: CD45RA-negative fraction.

The CDR3 region has the DNA TGTGCCAGCTCACCAACCGGGACAGGGGGCGTCACTGAAGCTTTCTTT. Its translation: CASSPTGTGGVTEAFF. This chain joins TRBV18 and TRBJ1-1, with 12 nucleotides matching TRBD1. Germline assignment: CDR1 KGHSH and CDR2 LQKENI. The V and J ends lost 2 bases and 4 bases, in that order; junction bases with no gene match: 5. The CDR3 covers 16 residues.